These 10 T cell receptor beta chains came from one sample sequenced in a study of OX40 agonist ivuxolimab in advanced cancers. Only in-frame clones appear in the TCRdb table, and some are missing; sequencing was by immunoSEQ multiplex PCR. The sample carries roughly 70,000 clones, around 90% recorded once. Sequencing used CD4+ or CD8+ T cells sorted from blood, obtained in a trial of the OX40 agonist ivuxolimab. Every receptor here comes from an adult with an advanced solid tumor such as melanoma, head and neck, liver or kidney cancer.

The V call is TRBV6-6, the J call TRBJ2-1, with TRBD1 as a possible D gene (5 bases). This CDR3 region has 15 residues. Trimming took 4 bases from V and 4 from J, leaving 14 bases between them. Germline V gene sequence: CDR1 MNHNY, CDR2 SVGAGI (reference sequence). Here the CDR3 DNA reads TGTGCCAGCAGTTTCCTTCCGACAGTTTACAATGAGCAGTTCTTC. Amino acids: CASSFLPTVYNEQFF.

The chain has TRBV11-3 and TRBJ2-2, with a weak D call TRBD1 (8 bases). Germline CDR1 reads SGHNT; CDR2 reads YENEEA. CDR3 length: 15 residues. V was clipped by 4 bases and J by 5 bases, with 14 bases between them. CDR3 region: CASSYNRGGTGELFF. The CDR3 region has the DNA TGTGCCAGCAGCTACAACAGGGGGGGGACCGGGGAGCTGTTTTTT. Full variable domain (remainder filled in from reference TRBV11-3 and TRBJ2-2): EAGVVQSPRYKIIEKKQPVAFWCNPISGHNTLYWYLQNLGQGPELLIRYENEEAVDDSQLPKDRFSAERLKGVDSTLKIQPAELGDSAVYLCASSYNRGGTGELFFGEGSRLTVL.

For the CDR3, the DNA is TGTGCCAGCAGCCGACCGGGATCCTTGGACGAGCAGTACTTC. This sequence encodes CASSRPGSLDEQYF. The chain carries TRBV4-2 and TRBJ2-7, with TRBD2 as a possible D gene (5 bases). This CDR3 has 14 residues. Germline V gives CDR1 LGHNA, CDR2 YNFKEQ. The V end lost 4 bases, the J end lost 5 bases, and 15 bases lay between the germline ends.

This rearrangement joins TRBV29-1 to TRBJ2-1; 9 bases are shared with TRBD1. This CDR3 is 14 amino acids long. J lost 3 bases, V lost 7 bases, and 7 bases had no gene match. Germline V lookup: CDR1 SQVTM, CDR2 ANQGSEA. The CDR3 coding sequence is TGCAGCGCAAACCGGGACAGGGACTACAATGAGCAGTTCTTC. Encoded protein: CSANRDRDYNEQFF.

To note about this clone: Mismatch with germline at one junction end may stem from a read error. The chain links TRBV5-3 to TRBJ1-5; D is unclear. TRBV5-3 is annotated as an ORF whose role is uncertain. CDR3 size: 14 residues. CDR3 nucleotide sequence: TGTGCCAGCAGCTTGACCAGGAGCAATCAGCCCCAGCATTTT. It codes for CASSLTRSNQPQHF.

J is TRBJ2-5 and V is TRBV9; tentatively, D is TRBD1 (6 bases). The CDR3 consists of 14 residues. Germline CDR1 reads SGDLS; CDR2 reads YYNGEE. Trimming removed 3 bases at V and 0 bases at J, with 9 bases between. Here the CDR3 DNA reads TGTGCCAGCAGCGCCACAGGGTACCAAGAGACCCAGTACTTC. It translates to CASSATGYQETQYF.

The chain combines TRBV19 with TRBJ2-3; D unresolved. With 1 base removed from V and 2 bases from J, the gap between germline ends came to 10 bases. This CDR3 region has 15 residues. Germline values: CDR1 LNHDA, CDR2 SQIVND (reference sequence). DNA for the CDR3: TGTGCCAGTAGTATAGGGGTATCGTCCACAGATACGCAGTATTTT. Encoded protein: CASSIGVSSTDTQYF.

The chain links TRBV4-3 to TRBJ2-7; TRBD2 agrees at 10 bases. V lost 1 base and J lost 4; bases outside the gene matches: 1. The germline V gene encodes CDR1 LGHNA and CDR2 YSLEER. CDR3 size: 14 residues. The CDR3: CASSQGTSGYEQYF. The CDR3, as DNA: TGCGCCAGCAGCCAAGGGACTAGCGGTTACGAGCAGTACTTC.

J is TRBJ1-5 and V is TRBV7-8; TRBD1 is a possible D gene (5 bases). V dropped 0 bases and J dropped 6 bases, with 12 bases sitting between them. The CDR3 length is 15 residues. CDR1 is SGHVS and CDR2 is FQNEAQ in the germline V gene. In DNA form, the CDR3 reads TGTGCCAGCAGCTTAGCAGGGGAGGGAAGTCAGCCCCAGCATTTT. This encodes CASSLAGEGSQPQHF.

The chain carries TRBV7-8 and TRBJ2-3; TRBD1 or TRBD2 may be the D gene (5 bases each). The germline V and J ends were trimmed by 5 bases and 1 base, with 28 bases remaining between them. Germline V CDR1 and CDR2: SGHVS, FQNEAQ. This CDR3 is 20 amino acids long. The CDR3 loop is CASSPLSRDLGFLGTDTQYF. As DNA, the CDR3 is TGTGCCAGCAGCCCCCTTTCCCGGGACCTCGGTTTTTTGGGCACAGATACGCAGTATTTT.